This paragraph covers one T cell receptor (beta chain) sequence. There is no known antigen for this receptor. No base-level quality is on record; no much larger clone is a single base apart. The entry originates in a study of T cell responses to AZD1222 COVID-19 vaccine (dated by TCRdb to the early 2020s). General notes on the study: AZD1222 recipients given second doses at about 4 weeks or at about 12 weeks were pooled, since spike-specific TCR depth and breadth were not found to differ between the two schedules. TCR sequencing covered 233 trial participants: 200 to 220 given two doses of AZD1222 and around 25 given two doses of MenACWY control vaccine. Trial participants were enrolled by age into 18-55, 56-69 and 70-plus year subgroups, with approximately 150, 28 and 58 TCR-sequenced participants respectively.

The CDR3 holds 11 amino acids from the cysteine to the phenylalanine. Only CDR3 DNA remains: 33 bases, in frame from the first base. Taken from the germline V gene, the CDR1 and CDR2 loops are KGHDR and SFDVKD. V gives up 9 bases and J gives up 2 bases, and the segment between their germline ends measures 6 bases. In light of the paper, this sample's time point label describes: baseline before first vaccination. Vaccinee samples came from UK trials COV001 and COV002, including a single-blind randomized controlled phase 2/3 trial of AZD1222 (ChAdOx1 nCoV-19) in healthy adults. Trial participant PBMC samples were collected at day 0 and day 28 after the second dose for TCRbeta chain sequencing. What the authors observed across the whole study: Because no day 14 peak-response samples were available, the repertoires could be characterized only after the peak T cell response. The 56-69-year group was small, and its depth increase did not reach significance, likely because of low power. Conclusions about previously exposed vaccinees are limited because only six or seven AZD1222 recipients were SARS-CoV-2 seropositive at baseline. Reportedly, close to half of the unique spike-specific TCRs recognized epitopes lying outside the regions that are mutated in the B.1.351 and B.1.1.7 variants. The vaccine-associated CD4 TCRs covered the entire spike protein, and the dominant responses fell in regions 160-218 and 743-854. Participants were mostly white British, with more females than males. The authors suggested clonal diversity may have been underestimated. After two AZD1222 doses, both the breadth and the depth of spike-specific TCRs were significantly higher than at day 0 and than in MenACWY recipients.

The CDR3 regions of human TCRbeta chains were subjected to immunosequencing. The paper's data handling went like this. TCRs in the repertoires were matched against a reference library of SARS-CoV-2-specific TCRs that had been generated with the MIRA antigen-specificity platform. Breadth was defined as the fraction of unique TCRs that were SARS-CoV-2-associated. Depth was defined as the fraction of total T cells that were SARS-CoV-2-associated. Using the MIRA data, each spike-specific TCR was assigned both to the spike region to which the TCR was reactive and to a CD4 or CD8 class. Log10-transformed breadth and depth values were compared by one-way ANOVA with Sidak's multiple comparisons tests. TCRdb provides this immuneACCESS table in a form limited to in-frame rearrangements. Some clones are lacking; in checked studies, under half of them reflect an unresolved V gene, and why the rest are absent is not known. V and J calls and clone size are copied from that table; D and trimming were computed from the DNA. The sample has roughly 130,000 clones on record, 80% to 90% of them singletons. The ten top clones hold under 2% of the sample.

The sequence derives from an adult in good health. Here the sequenced sample was peripheral blood, taken on day 0 of AZD1222 vaccination. The receptor chain draws on TRBV24-1 and TRBJ1-2; the D gene cannot be resolved reliably. This receptor carries the CDR3 CATLTNYGYTF. The nucleotide sequence reads as follows: TGTGCCACCCTGACCAACTATGGCTACACCTTC.